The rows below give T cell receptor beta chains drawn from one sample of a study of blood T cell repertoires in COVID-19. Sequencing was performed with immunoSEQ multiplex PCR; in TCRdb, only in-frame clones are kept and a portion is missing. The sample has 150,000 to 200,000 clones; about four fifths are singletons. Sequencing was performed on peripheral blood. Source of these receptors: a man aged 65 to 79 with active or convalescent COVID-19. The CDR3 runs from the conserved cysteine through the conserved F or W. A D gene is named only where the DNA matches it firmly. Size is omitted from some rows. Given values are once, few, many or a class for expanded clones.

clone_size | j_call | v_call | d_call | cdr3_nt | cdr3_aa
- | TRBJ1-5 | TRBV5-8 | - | TGTGCCAGCAGCTCAAGGCGGGGGGATCAGCCCCAGCATTTT | CASSSRRGDQPQHF
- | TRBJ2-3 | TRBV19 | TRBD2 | TGTGCCAGTACCAAGGGAGCTAGCGGACCCACAGATACGCAGTATTTT | CASTKGASGPTDTQYF
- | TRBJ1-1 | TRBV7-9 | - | TGTGCCAGCAGCTTAAGACAGGCGAACACTGAAGCTTTCTTT | CASSLRQANTEAFF
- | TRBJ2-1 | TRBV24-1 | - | TGTGCCACCAGTGATAAGGGGGCACTAGCAACCAATGAGCAGTTCTTC | CATSDKGALATNEQFF
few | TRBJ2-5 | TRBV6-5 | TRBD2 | TGTGCCAGCAGTTACGTACAAGCGGGGCAAGAGACCCAGTACTTC | CASSYVQAGQETQYF
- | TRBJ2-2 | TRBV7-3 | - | TGTGCCAGCAGCTTAACTCTGGGCACCCCCGGGGAGCTGTTTTTT | CASSLTLGTPGELFF
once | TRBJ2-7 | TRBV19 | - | TGTGCCAGTAGCGACTACGGCGGCTGGACCCCTCACGAGCAGTACTTC | CASSDYGGWTPHEQYF
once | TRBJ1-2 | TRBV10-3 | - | TGTGCCATCAACCCCGGGGAGGGGAATGGCTACACCTTC | CAINPGEGNGYTF
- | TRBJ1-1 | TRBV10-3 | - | TGTGCCATCAGGGGCAGGGAGGGGACTGAAGCTTTCTTT | CAIRGREGTEAFF
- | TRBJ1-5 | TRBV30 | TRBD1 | TGTGCCTGGAGCACGGGACAGAGCAATCAGCCCCAGCATTTT | CAWSTGQSNQPQHF
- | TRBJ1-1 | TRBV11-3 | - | TGTGCCAGCAGCTTAGACGGACGGGGGGGAAGCACTGAAGCTTTCTTT | CASSLDGRGGSTEAFF
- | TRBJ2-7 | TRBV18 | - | TGTGCCAGCTCACCGTCGTACGGGTCAGCCTACGAGCAGTACTTC | CASSPSYGSAYEQYF
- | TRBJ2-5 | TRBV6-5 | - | TGTGCCAGCAGACCGGAGGGCCAAGAGACCCAGTACTTC | CASRPEGQETQYF
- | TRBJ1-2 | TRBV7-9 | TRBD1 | TGTGCCAGCAGCTTGACAGGGGAGGGCTACACCTTC | CASSLTGEGYTF
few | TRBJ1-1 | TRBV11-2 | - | TGTGCCAGCAGTATCTTGGCGGACACTGAAGCTTTCTTT | CASSILADTEAFF
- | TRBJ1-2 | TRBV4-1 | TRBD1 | TGCGCCAGCAGCCAAGTGGACAGGGGGGGAAGCTATGGCTACACCTTC | CASSQVDRGGSYGYTF
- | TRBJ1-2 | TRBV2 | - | TGTGCCAGCAGCCAACAGAAAAACTATGGCTACACCTTC | CASSQQKNYGYTF
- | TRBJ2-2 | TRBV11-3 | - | TGTGCCAGCAGCTTTCAACAGGGTTTTGGCGGGGAGCTGTTTTTT | CASSFQQGFGGELFF
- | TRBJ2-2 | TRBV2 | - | TGTGCCAGCAGTGGTGGGGCAACCGGGGAGCTGTTTTTT | CASSGGATGELFF
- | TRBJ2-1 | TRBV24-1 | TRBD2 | TGTGCCACCAGTGACCCGACTAGCGGGAGCAACAATGAGCAGTTCTTC | CATSDPTSGSNNEQFF
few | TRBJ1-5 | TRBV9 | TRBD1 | TGTGCCAGCAGCCCGACAGGGAGCAATCAGCCCCAGCATTTT | CASSPTGSNQPQHF
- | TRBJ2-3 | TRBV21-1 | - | TGTGCCAGCAGCAAGCGGCCCCCCCCACGACAGCGCTTCACAGATACGCAGTATTTT | CASSKRPPPRQRFTDTQYF
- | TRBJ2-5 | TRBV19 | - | TGTGCCAGTACCGGGACAAGACAAGAGACCCAGTACTTC | CASTGTRQETQYF
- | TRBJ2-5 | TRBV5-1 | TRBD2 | TGCGCCAGCAGTACGGGACTAGCGGGGTCGGAGACCCAGTACTTC | CASSTGLAGSETQYF
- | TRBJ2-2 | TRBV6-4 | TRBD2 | TGTGCCAGCAAACGGGGGGCGAACACCGGGGAGCTGTTTTTT | CASKRGANTGELFF
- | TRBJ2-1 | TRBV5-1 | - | TGCGCCAGCAGTACCACGAGCTCCTACAATGAGCAGTTCTTC | CASSTTSSYNEQFF
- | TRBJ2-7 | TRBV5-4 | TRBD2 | TGTGCCAGCAGCCGGGAAAGCGGGAGTGTCTACGAGCAGTACTTC | CASSRESGSVYEQYF
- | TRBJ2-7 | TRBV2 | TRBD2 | TGTGCCAGCGGAAGCAGCGGGAGACGGTCCGAGCAGTACTTC | CASGSSGRRSEQYF
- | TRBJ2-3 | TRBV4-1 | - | TGCGCCAGCAGCCAAGATTGGGGTAGCGCGCAGTATTTT | CASSQDWGSAQYF
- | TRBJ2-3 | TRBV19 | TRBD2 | TGTGCCACATCTAGCGGGGGATTTACAGATACGCAGTATTTT | CATSSGGFTDTQYF
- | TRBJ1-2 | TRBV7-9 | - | TGTGCCAGCAGCTTTGACGGAGCTAACTATGGCTACACCTTC | CASSFDGANYGYTF
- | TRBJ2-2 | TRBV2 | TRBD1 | TGTGCCAGCAGGGAGGACAGGGGATCGGGGAACACCGGGGAGCTGTTTTTT | CASREDRGSGNTGELFF